One sample yielded the 25 T cell receptor beta chains listed below, sequenced in a study of regulatory T cells in long-lasting Graves disease. Both iRepertoire HTBI primers and Arm-PCR of CDR3 regions were used to build the TCR beta libraries. One entry per CDR3 protein, called by TCRdb with MiXCR from the multiplex PCR reads. The sample gives under 450,000 distinct CDR3 sequences, roughly 25% of which show up once; about 29% is in the top ten. Documented time point: persistent/refractory GD, antithyroid drugs over 5 years with positive TRAb. PBMCs provided the RNA from which the TCR library was made. Sample: peripheral blood mononuclear cells (PBMCs), taken when the disease was refractory, from a patient treated with antithyroid drugs. The receptors were gathered from a woman between 40 and 55 years old with Graves disease.

Many counts were recorded for this clonotype. The chain is built from TRBV28 and TRBJ2-6; no clear D gene. V shed 4 bases and J shed 6 bases, with 7 bases lying between them. Germline-derived CDR1 and CDR2 are MDHEN and SYDVKM. CDR3 length: 13 amino acids. The CDR3 loop reads CASSSTKANVLTF. The CDR3 DNA follows: TGTGCCAGCAGTTCCACTAAGGCCAACGTCCTGACTTTC.

This clonotype was observed a few times. The rearrangement joins TRBV6-2 or TRBV6-3 to TRBJ2-1; 13 nucleotides match TRBD2. V trimming: 6 bases; J trimming: 5 bases; junction bases outside the gene matches: 4. The CDR3 contains 15 residues. Germline values: CDR1 MNHEY, CDR2 SVGEGT. CDR3 coding DNA: TGTGCCAGCAGCTTCGGACTAGCGGGAGACAATGAGCAGTTCTTC. This sequence encodes CASSFGLAGDNEQFF.

This chain links TRBV6-2 or TRBV6-3 with TRBJ2-6; perhaps D is TRBD1 or TRBD2 (7 bases each). V was clipped by 2 bases and J by 0 bases, with 17 bases between them. The V gene's germline CDR1 is MNHEY and CDR2 SVGEGT. The length of the CDR3 is 19 residues. This chain's CDR3 is CASSYPVGRDSSGANVLTF. CDR3 nucleotides: TGTGCCAGCAGTTACCCCGTGGGGAGGGACAGCTCTGGGGCCAACGTCCTGACTTTC.

This clonotype was observed at least ten times. This chain links TRBV28 with TRBJ2-6; D is uncertain. Between the trimmed V and J ends, which lost 3 bases and 0 bases, there was a span of 6 bases. Germline values: CDR1 MDHEN, CDR2 SYDVKM. There are 15 residues in the CDR3. In DNA form, the CDR3 reads TGTGCCAGCAGTTTTTCTAACTCTGGGGCCAACGTCCTGACTTTC. Protein: CASSFSNSGANVLTF. Variable domain in full (rest from reference TRBV28 and TRBJ2-6): DVKVTQSSRYLVKRTGEKVFLECVQDMDHENMFWYRQDPGLGLRLIYFSYDVKMKEKGDIPEGYSVSREKKERFSLILESASTNQTSMYLCASSFSNSGANVLTFGAGSRLTVL.

The chain uses TRBV7-9 and TRBJ1-2, with D maybe TRBD1 (5 bases). V lost 5 bases and J 8 bases, leaving 18 bases between the germline ends. The CDR3 is made up of 14 amino acids. Germline CDR1 SEHNR, CDR2 FQNEAQ (reference sequence). CDR3 nucleotides: TGTGCCAGCAGCCCCCCTGAGGGGTTAGTAGGCTACACCTTC. Encoded protein: CASSPPEGLVGYTF.

Ten or more counts support this clonotype. The CDR3 loop reads CSASGQGAETQYF. In nucleotides, the CDR3 is TGCAGTGCTAGCGGACAGGGGGCAGAGACCCAGTACTTC. The J gene is TRBJ2-5, the V gene TRBV20-1, with 11 bases fitting TRBD1. J gave up 4 bases and V 3 bases, and 1 base lay outside the gene matches. This CDR3 contains 13 residues. Germline CDR1 is DFQATT and CDR2 is SNEGSKA (reference sequence).

The genes are TRBV2 and TRBJ1-5; D uncertain. The CDR3 consists of 15 residues. The germline CDR1 and CDR2 sequences are SNHLY and FYNNEI. Between the trimmed V and J ends, which lost 1 base and 7 bases, there was a span of 14 bases. CDR3 sequence (DNA): TGTGCCAGCAGTGAAGGGCCACGTCCAGACCAGCCCCAGCATTTT. The encoded protein is CASSEGPRPDQPQHF.

This chain joins TRBV28 and TRBJ2-2, with unresolved D. Germline CDR1 MDHEN, CDR2 SYDVKM. Trimming pared 0 bases from V and 2 bases from J, leaving 7 bases between. CDR3 length: 15 amino acids. The CDR3 spells CASSLWAGNTGELFF. In DNA, the CDR3 is TGTGCCAGCAGTTTATGGGCAGGAAACACCGGGGAGCTGTTTTTT.

The gene calls are TRBV7-2 and TRBJ2-4, with TRBD2 matching over 7 bases. Germline CDR1 reads SGHTA; CDR2 reads FQGNSA. This CDR3 contains 14 residues. Trimming at V came to 2 bases and at J to 15 bases, leaving 13 bases not matched to a gene. CDR3 DNA sequence: TGTGCCAGCAGCTTATCACTAGCGACCATAGCACCGTACTTC. Translation: CASSLSLATIAPYF. Filled out from reference TRBV7-2 and TRBJ2-4, the complete variable domain reads GAGVSQSPSNKVTEKGKDVELRCDPISGHTALYWYRQSLGQGLEFLIYFQGNSAPDKSGLPSDRFSAERTGGSVSTLTIQRTQQEDSAVYLCASSLSLATIAPYFGAGTRLSVL.

The rearrangement links TRBV28 to TRBJ2-1; tentative D call: TRBD2 (5 bases). Germline CDR1 and CDR2: MDHEN and SYDVKM. The CDR3 covers 17 residues. V lost 6 bases and J 4 bases, leaving 22 bases between the germline ends. The CDR3 sequence: CASSRPTSPPVYNEQFF. CDR3 sequence (DNA): TGTGCCAGCAGCCGCCCCACTAGTCCGCCGGTATACAATGAGCAGTTCTTC. Variable domain in full (rest from reference TRBV28 and TRBJ2-1): DVKVTQSSRYLVKRTGEKVFLECVQDMDHENMFWYRQDPGLGLRLIYFSYDVKMKEKGDIPEGYSVSREKKERFSLILESASTNQTSMYLCASSRPTSPPVYNEQFFGPGTRLTVL.

This clonotype has at least ten counts. The chain carries TRBV6-2 or TRBV6-3 and TRBJ1-2; D gene unclear. The CDR3 covers 14 residues. V shed 0 bases and J shed 6 bases, with 11 bases lying between them. Germline values: CDR1 MNHEY, CDR2 SVGEGT. The chain's CDR3 is CASSYSRMYHGYTF. CDR3 nucleotides: TGTGCCAGCAGTTACTCGAGAATGTACCATGGCTACACCTTC.

The chain has TRBV20-1 and TRBJ2-1; D remains unclear. The ends were cut back, 3 bases at V and 6 bases at J, with 12 bases in the middle. The CDR3 is 13 residues long. The V gene's germline CDR1 is DFQATT and CDR2 SNEGSKA (reference sequence). CDR3 amino acids: CSASPTHRNEQFF. The CDR3 DNA is TGCAGTGCTAGCCCTACCCACCGCAATGAGCAGTTCTTC.

J is TRBJ1-1 and V is TRBV5-1, with 8 bases fitting TRBD1. V was clipped by 4 bases and J by 0 bases; unmatched bases: 5. CDR3 length: 15 residues. The V gene's germline CDR1 is SGHRS and CDR2 YFSETQ. The CDR3, as DNA: TGCGCCAGCAGCCTGACAGGGGACATGAACACTGAAGCTTTCTTT. As protein: CASSLTGDMNTEAFF.

The gene calls are TRBV19 and TRBJ2-2, with D tentatively TRBD1 (5 bases). V was pared by 6 bases and J by 6 bases, with 11 bases between. The CDR3 runs to 13 residues. Looked up from germline, CDR1 is LNHDA and CDR2 is SQIVND (reference sequence). The CDR3 coding sequence is TGTGCCAGTAGGGGCCAGGGCCCCGGGGAGCTGTTTTTT. Its protein is CASRGQGPGELFF.

The chain employs TRBV7-9 and TRBJ2-1; either TRBD1 or TRBD2 may supply D (5 bases each). Per germline, CDR1 SEHNR and CDR2 FQNEAQ (reference sequence). Trimming stripped 4 bases from V and 10 bases from J, with 11 bases between. The CDR3 has 12 residues. The CDR3: CASSSGTPEQFF. CDR3 nucleotides: TGTGCCAGCAGCTCCGGGACCCCCGAGCAGTTCTTC.

In regard to this clonotype: A read error may be the cause here, since a much bigger clone is one base away. This chain links TRBV10-3 with TRBJ1-2; the D gene is possibly TRBD1 (5 bases). The CDR3 is 15 amino acids. Germline lookup yields CDR1 ENHRY and CDR2 SYGVKD. CDR3 bases: TGTGCCAGCAGTTACCCCTGGGACGGAGGGTATGGCTACACCTTC. This gives the protein CASSYPWDGGYGYTF.

The sample holds a few counts of this clonotype. This chain joins TRBV7-9 and TRBJ2-5; D is ambiguous. The V end lost 2 bases, the J end lost 3 bases, and 7 bases lay between the germline ends. Germline CDR1 is SEHNR and CDR2 is FQNEAQ (reference sequence). This CDR3 spans 13 amino acids. DNA for the CDR3: TGTGCCAGCAGCTTATATGGCGAAGAGACCCAGTACTTC. Translated, it gives CASSLYGEETQYF. Looking up the rest from reference TRBV7-9 and TRBJ2-5 gives the full variable domain: DTGVSQNPRHKITKRGQNVTFRCDPISEHNRLYWYRQTLGQGPEFLTYFQNEAQLEKSRLLSDRFSAERPKGSFSTLEIQRTEQGDSAMYLCASSLYGEETQYFGPGTRLLVL.

This clonotype has at least ten counts. The DNA of the CDR3 is TGTGCCAGCAGTGAAGCGCTTCTAGGTAGCAATCAGCCCCAGCATTTT. Protein sequence: CASSEALLGSNQPQHF. V gene TRBV2 combines with J gene TRBJ1-5; D remains unclear. CDR1 and CDR2 from the germline V gene are SNHLY and FYNNEI. V was clipped by 0 bases and J by 0 bases, with 9 bases between them. The CDR3 covers 16 residues.

This clonotype was seen many times. The chain is built from TRBV14 and TRBJ1-1, with a tentative D call TRBD1 (5 bases). The CDR3 sequence is 15 residues long. V lost 0 bases, J lost 3 bases, and 11 bases lay in between. The germline gives CDR1 SGHDN, CDR2 FVKESK. DNA of the CDR3: TGTGCCAGCAGCCAAGAGGGCGGGGGGGACACTGAAGCTTTCTTT. Amino acids: CASSQEGGGDTEAFF.

There are many counts of this clonotype. The V gene is TRBV11-2, the J gene TRBJ2-7, with D possibly being TRBD1 or TRBD2 (5 bases each). The CDR3 contains 16 residues. V was pared by 3 bases and J by 6 bases, with 21 bases between. Germline V lookup: CDR1 SGHAT, CDR2 FQNNGV. This CDR3 reads CASSFLKGPKRGEQYF. The CDR3 DNA reads as TGTGCCAGCAGCTTCTTAAAGGGACCAAAAAGGGGCGAGCAGTACTTC.

The chain recombines TRBV6-1 with TRBJ1-1; no firm D call. Germline V gene data show CDR1 as MNHNS and CDR2 as SASEGT. The CDR3 is 13 residues long. V lost 6 bases and J 1 base, leaving 9 bases between the germline ends. CDR3 sequence (DNA): TGTGCCAGCAGAACCAAGAGGAACACTGAAGCTTTCTTT. This sequence encodes CASRTKRNTEAFF.

This clonotype was detected a few times. This rearrangement joins TRBV5-5 to TRBJ1-4, with D hard to call. CDR3 length equals 16 residues. Deletions cut 1 base from V and 4 bases from J, with 14 bases between. Germline lookup yields CDR1 SGHKS and CDR2 YYEKEE (reference sequence). DNA for the CDR3: TGTGCCAGCAGCTTGATCGCGGCCAGCCTTAATGAAAAACTGTTTTTT. It specifies CASSLIAASLNEKLFF. Full variable domain (remainder filled in from reference TRBV5-5 and TRBJ1-4): DAGVTQSPTHLIKTRGQQVTLRCSPISGHKSVSWYQQVLGQGPQFIFQYYEKEERGRGNFPDRFSARQFPNYSSELNVNALLLGDSALYLCASSLIAASLNEKLFFGSGTQLSVL.

The chain joins TRBV11-2 to TRBJ2-3, with 11 bases lining up with TRBD2. Losses at the gene ends were 3 bases for V and 2 bases for J; bases not matched to a gene: 7. CDR3 size: 17 residues. Looked up from germline, CDR1 is SGHAT and CDR2 is FQNNGV. CDR3 DNA sequence: TGTGCCAGCAGCTTCTTAGCGGGAGGGACGAACACAGATACGCAGTATTTT. It encodes CASSFLAGGTNTDTQYF.

This clonotype has only a few counts. The chain has TRBV11-2 and TRBJ2-2; D unresolved. The V end was cut by 2 bases, the J end by 0 bases, with 7 bases between. CDR3 length: 15 residues. Germline assignment: CDR1 SGHAT and CDR2 FQNNGV. As DNA, the CDR3 is TGTGCCAGCAGCTTAACCAACGCGAACACCGGGGAGCTGTTTTTT. It encodes CASSLTNANTGELFF.

In DNA, the CDR3 is TGTGCCTGGAGTCCCCGGAGCCCCTACGAGCAGTACTTC. This translates into CAWSPRSPYEQYF. The gene calls are TRBV30 and TRBJ2-7; D not resolved. CDR1 GTSNPN and CDR2 SVGIG come from the germline V gene (reference sequence). CDR3 length: 13 residues. V was trimmed by 2 bases and J by 2 bases, leaving 10 bases between them.